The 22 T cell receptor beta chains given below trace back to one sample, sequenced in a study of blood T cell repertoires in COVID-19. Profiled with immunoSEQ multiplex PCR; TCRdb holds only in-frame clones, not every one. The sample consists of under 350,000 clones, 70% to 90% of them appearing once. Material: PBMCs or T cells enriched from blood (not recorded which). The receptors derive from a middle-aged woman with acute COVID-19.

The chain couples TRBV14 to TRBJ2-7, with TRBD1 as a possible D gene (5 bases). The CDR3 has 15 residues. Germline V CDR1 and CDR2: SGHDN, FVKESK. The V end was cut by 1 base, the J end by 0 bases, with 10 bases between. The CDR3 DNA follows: TGTGCCAGCAGCCAAGGTCGTAGGGGCTCCTACGAGCAGTACTTC. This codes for CASSQGRRGSYEQYF.

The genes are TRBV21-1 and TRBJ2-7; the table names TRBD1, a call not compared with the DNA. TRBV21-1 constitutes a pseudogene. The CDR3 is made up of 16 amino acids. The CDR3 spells CASSKASRGTVHEQYF. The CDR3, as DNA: TGTGCCAGCAGCAAAGCGAGTAGGGGGACAGTTCACGAGCAGTACTTC.

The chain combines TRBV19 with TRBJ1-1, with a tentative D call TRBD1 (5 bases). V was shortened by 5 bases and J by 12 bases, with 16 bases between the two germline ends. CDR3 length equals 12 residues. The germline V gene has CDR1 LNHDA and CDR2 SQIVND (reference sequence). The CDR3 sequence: CASSPTQGQTFF. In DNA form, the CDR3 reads TGTGCCAGTAGTCCGACTCAGGGCCAAACTTTCTTT.

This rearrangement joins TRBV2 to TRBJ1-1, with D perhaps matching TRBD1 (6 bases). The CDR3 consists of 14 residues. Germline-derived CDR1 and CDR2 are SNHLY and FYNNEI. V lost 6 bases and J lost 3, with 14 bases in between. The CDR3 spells CASRSRQADTEAFF. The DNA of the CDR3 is TGTGCCAGCAGGAGCCGACAGGCGGACACTGAAGCTTTCTTT.

The CDR3: CATESPLRTSGRAAETQYF. CDR3 DNA: TGTGCCACCGAATCCCCTCTACGGACTAGCGGGAGGGCCGCAGAGACCCAGTACTTC. The chain combines TRBV28 with TRBJ2-5, with 15 bases fitting TRBD2. Trimming at V came to 10 bases and at J to 4 bases, leaving 19 bases not matched to a gene. Germline CDR1 MDHEN, CDR2 SYDVKM. The CDR3 is made up of 19 amino acids.

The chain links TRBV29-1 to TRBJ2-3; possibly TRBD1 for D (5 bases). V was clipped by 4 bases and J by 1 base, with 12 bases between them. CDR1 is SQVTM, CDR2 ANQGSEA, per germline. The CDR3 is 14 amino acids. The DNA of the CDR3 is TGCAGCGTTGCGGCAGGGATTCGCACAGATACGCAGTATTTT. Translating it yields CSVAAGIRTDTQYF.

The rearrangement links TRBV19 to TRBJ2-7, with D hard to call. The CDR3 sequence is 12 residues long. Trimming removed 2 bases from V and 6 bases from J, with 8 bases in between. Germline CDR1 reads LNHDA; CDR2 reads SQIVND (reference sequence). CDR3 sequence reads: CASSIINSEQYF. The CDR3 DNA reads TGTGCCAGTAGTATAATTAATTCCGAGCAGTACTTC.

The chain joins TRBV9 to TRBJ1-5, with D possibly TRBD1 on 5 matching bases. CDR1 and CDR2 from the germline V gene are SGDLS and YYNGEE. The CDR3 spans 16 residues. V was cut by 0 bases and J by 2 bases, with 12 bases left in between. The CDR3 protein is CASSVGGLPGNQPQHF. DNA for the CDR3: TGTGCCAGCAGCGTAGGGGGCCTCCCAGGCAATCAGCCCCAGCATTTT.

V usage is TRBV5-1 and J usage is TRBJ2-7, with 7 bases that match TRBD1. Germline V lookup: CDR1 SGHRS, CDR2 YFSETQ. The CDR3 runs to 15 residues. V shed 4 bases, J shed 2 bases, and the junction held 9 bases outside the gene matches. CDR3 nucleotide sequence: TGCGCCAGCAGCCCGTGGACAGGAGTAACCTACGAGCAGTACTTC. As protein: CASSPWTGVTYEQYF. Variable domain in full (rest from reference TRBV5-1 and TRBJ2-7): KAGVTQTPRYLIKTRGQQVTLSCSPISGHRSVSWYQQTPGQGLQFLFEYFSETQRNKGNFPGRFSGRQFSNSRSEMNVSTLELGDSALYLCASSPWTGVTYEQYFGPGTRLTVT.

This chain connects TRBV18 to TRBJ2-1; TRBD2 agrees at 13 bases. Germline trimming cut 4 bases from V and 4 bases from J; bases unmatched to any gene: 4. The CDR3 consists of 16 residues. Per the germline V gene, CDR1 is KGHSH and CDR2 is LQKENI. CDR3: CASSQGTSGTYNEQFF. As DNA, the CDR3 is TGTGCCAGCTCACAAGGGACTAGCGGGACATACAATGAGCAGTTCTTC.

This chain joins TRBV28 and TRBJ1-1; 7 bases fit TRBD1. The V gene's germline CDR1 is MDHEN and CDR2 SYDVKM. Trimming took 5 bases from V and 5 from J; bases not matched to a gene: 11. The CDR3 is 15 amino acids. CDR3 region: CASSPSRGLSTEAFF. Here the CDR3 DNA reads TGTGCCAGCAGTCCCTCCAGGGGGTTGAGTACTGAAGCTTTCTTT.

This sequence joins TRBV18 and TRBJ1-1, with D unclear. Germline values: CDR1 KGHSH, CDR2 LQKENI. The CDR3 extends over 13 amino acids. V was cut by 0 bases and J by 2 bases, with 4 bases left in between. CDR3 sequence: CASSPPPNTEAFF. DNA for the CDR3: TGTGCCAGCTCACCACCCCCTAACACTGAAGCTTTCTTT. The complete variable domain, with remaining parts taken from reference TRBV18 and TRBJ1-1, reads NAGVMQNPRHLVRRRGQEARLRCSPMKGHSHVYWYRQLPEEGLKFMVYLQKENIIDESGMPKERFSAEFPKEGPSILRIQQVVRGDSAAYFCASSPPPNTEAFFGQGTRLTVV.

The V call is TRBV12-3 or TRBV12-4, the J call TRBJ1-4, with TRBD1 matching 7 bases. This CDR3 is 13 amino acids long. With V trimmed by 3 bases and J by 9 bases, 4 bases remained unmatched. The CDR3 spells CASSFRQGKKLFF. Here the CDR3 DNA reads TGTGCCAGCAGTTTTAGACAGGGAAAAAAACTGTTTTTT.

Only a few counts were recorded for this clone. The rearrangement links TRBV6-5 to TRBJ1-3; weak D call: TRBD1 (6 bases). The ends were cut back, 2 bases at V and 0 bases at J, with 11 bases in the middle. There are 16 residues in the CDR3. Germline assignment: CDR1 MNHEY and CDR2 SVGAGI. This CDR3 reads CASSYGRGFSGNTIYF. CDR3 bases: TGTGCCAGCAGTTACGGGAGGGGGTTCTCTGGAAACACCATATATTTT.

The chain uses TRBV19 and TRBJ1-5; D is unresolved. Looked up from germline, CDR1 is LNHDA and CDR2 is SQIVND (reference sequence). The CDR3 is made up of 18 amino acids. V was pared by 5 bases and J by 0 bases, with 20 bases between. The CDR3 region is CASSQDFSLAYSNQPQHF. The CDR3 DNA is TGTGCCAGTAGTCAAGACTTTTCCTTGGCATATAGCAATCAGCCCCAGCATTTT.

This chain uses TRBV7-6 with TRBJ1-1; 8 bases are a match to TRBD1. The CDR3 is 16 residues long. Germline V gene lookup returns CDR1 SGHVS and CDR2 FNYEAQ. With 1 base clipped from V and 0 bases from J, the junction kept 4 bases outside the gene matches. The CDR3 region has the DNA TGTGCCAGCAGCTTAGGGACAGGGCGGGTGAACACTGAAGCTTTCTTT. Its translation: CASSLGTGRVNTEAFF.

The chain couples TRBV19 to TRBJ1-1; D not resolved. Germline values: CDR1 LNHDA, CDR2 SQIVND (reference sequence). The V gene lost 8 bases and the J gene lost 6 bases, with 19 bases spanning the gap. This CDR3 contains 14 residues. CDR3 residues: CASGPGRAQPEAFF. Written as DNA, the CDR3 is TGTGCCAGTGGACCGGGGAGGGCCCAACCTGAAGCTTTCTTT. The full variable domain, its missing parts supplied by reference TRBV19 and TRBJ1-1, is DGGITQSPKYLFRKEGQNVTLSCEQNLNHDAMYWYRQDPGQGLRLIYYSQIVNDFQKGDIAEGYSVSREKKESFPLTVTSAQKNPTAFYLCASGPGRAQPEAFFGQGTRLTVV.

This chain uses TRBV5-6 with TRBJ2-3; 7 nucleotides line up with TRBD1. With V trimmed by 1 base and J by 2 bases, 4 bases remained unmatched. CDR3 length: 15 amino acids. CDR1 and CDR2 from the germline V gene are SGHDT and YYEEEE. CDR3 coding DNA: TGTGCCAGCAGCTTGTCGACAGGGAACACAGATACGCAGTATTTT. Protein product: CASSLSTGNTDTQYF. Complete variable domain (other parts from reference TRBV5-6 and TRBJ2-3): DAGVTQSPTHLIKTRGQQVTLRCSPKSGHDTVSWYQQALGQGPQFIFQYYEEEERQRGNFPDRFSGHQFPNYSSELNVNALLLGDSALYLCASSLSTGNTDTQYFGPGTRLTVL.

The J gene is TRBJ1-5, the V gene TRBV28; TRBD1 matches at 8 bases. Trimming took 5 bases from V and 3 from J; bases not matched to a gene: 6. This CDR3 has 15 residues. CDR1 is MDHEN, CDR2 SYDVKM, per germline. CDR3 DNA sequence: TGTGCCAGCAGTCCCACAGGGGGGACCAATCAGCCCCAGCATTTT. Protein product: CASSPTGGTNQPQHF.

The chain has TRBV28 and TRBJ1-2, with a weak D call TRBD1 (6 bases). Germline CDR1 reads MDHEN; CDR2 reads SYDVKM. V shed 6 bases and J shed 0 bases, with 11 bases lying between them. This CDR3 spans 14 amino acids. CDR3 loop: CASSRTDTNYGYTF. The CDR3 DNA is TGTGCCAGCAGCAGGACAGATACTAACTATGGCTACACCTTC.

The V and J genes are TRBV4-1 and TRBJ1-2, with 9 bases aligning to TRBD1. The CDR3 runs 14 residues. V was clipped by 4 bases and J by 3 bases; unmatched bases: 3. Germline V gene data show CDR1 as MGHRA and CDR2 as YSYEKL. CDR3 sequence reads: CASSLRTGDYGYTF. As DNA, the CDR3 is TGCGCCAGCAGCCTCCGGACAGGGGACTATGGCTACACCTTC.

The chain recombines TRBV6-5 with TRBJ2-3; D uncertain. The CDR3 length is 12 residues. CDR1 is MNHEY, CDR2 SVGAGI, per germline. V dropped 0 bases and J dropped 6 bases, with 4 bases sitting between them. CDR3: CASSYSSDTQYF. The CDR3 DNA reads TGTGCCAGCAGTTACTCGTCGGATACGCAGTATTTT.